These 16 T cell receptor beta chains were sequenced from one sample in a study of metastatic and nonmetastatic thyroid tumors. Using MiXCR, TCRdb reanalyzed the PCR reads. This table has around 6,100 clones, just under 30% appearing once. Patients had received no treatment of any kind before thyroid surgery. Sequenced: adjacent normal tissue. Every receptor here comes from a female donor with papillary thyroid cancer or a benign thyroid nodule (not recorded which). Some clones in this sample may be carry-over from other donors' samples.

This clone was counted a few times. This chain connects TRBV12-3 or TRBV12-4 to TRBJ2-2, with D maybe TRBD1 (6 bases). The CDR3 loop spans 14 amino acids. Trimming pared 3 bases from V and 3 bases from J, leaving 8 bases between. The CDR3 spells CASSLAGDTGELFF. DNA of the CDR3: TGTGCCAGCAGTTTGGCAGGGGACACCGGGGAGCTGTTTTTT.

The rearrangement uses TRBV6-1 and TRBJ1-2; D call uncertain. The germline gives CDR1 MNHNS, CDR2 SASEGT. Trimming left V 5 bases short and J 2 bases short, with 15 bases between. The length of the CDR3 is 15 residues. The CDR3 coding sequence is TGTGCCAGCAGTTCTACCTGGCCCGGGAACTATGGCTACACCTTC. This translates into CASSSTWPGNYGYTF.

This clone is deemed medium-sized (0.01 to 0.1%). The chain employs TRBV15 and TRBJ1-1; the D is unclear. The V end was cut by 3 bases, the J end by 6 bases, with 14 bases between. Per germline, CDR1 LNHNV and CDR2 YYDKDF (reference sequence). CDR3 length equals 14 residues. This CDR3 reads CATSSTMGSPEAFF. Here the CDR3 DNA reads TGTGCCACCAGCAGTACCATGGGGTCGCCTGAAGCTTTCTTT.

This clone appeared a few times. The chain joins TRBV11-2 to TRBJ1-1, with a tentative D call TRBD1 (5 bases). Per germline, CDR1 SGHAT and CDR2 FQNNGV. The V end lost 5 bases, the J end lost 8 bases, and 12 bases lay between the germline ends. The CDR3 length is 12 residues. The CDR3 DNA sequence: TGTGCCAGCAGCCTCAGGGTGGGGGAAGCTTTCTTT. Its translation is CASSLRVGEAFF.

Comment on this clone: A much larger clone differs by one base, so this may be a read error. The chain links TRBV2 to TRBJ1-1; D ambiguous. Trimming pared 5 bases from V and 3 bases from J, leaving 22 bases between. The CDR3 has 17 amino acids. Germline CDR1 reads SNHLY; CDR2 reads FYNNEI. The CDR3 region is CASSLTREIWVYTEAFF. The DNA of the CDR3 is TGTGCCAGCAGTTTAACTCGGGAAATTTGGGTGTACACTGAAGCTTTCTTT.

The chain couples TRBV9 to TRBJ2-1, with 11 bases that match TRBD1. The CDR3 runs to 17 residues. Germline V lookup: CDR1 SGDLS, CDR2 YYNGEE. Trimming cost V 4 bases and J 3 bases; bases outside gene matches: 9. CDR3 nucleotide sequence: TGTGCCAGCAGCTCGGGCTCCGGGACAGGGGGCTACAATGAGCAGTTCTTC. Translated, it gives CASSSGSGTGGYNEQFF. Filled out from reference TRBV9 and TRBJ2-1, the complete variable domain reads DSGVTQTPKHLITATGQRVTLRCSPRSGDLSVYWYQQSLDQGLQFLIQYYNGEERAKGNILERFSAQQFPDLHSELNLSSLELGDSALYFCASSSGSGTGGYNEQFFGPGTRLTVL.

A note on this clone: An end of the junction does not agree with germline; a read error may underlie this. This rearrangement joins TRBV6-1 to TRBJ2-6; possibly TRBD1 for D (5 bases). The CDR3 runs to 16 residues. Per the germline V gene, CDR1 is MNHNS and CDR2 is SASEGT. This chain's CDR3 is CASSVPDSARANVRTF. CDR3 DNA sequence: TGTGCCAGCAGTGTACCCGACAGTGCTAGGGCCAACGTCCGGACTTTC.

The genes are TRBV4-3 and TRBJ1-6, with 9 bases lining up with TRBD1. Germline V gene data show CDR1 as LGHNA and CDR2 as YSLEER. The CDR3 length is 19 residues. With 4 bases clipped from V and 6 bases from J, the junction kept 16 bases outside the gene matches. CDR3 sequence (DNA): TGCGCCAGCAGCCCGTTCCCCCAGTCGACAGGGGGAATTAATTCACCCCTCCACTTT. Translation gives CASSPFPQSTGGINSPLHF.

This clone was seen a few times. The chain combines TRBV19 with TRBJ2-2; no clear D. Trimming stripped 3 bases from V and 3 bases from J, with 8 bases between. The CDR3 has 14 amino acids. CDR1 LNHDA and CDR2 SQIVND come from the germline V gene (reference sequence). The CDR3 DNA follows: TGTGCCAGTAGTATCCAGAAATACACCGGGGAGCTGTTTTTT. It specifies CASSIQKYTGELFF.

J is TRBJ2-7 and V is TRBV9; possible D gene TRBD1, 5 bases. The germline gives CDR1 SGDLS, CDR2 YYNGEE. This CDR3 contains 13 residues. V was trimmed by 0 bases and J by 5 bases, leaving 9 bases between them. CDR3 loop: CASSVGGRNEQYF. The CDR3 coding sequence is TGTGCCAGCAGCGTAGGGGGCAGGAACGAGCAGTACTTC.

Points on this clone: One end of the junction does not line up with germline, which may come from a read error. The genes are TRBV7-8 and TRBJ2-7; no clear D. The CDR3 is 14 amino acids. Germline-derived CDR1 and CDR2 are SGHVS and FQNEAQ. The CDR3: CASSPRLASYVQYF. The CDR3 DNA reads TGTGCCAGCAGTCCGCGGTTGGCCTCCTACGTGCAGTACTTC.

This clone is categorized as medium-sized. V is TRBV20-1 and J is TRBJ2-3; 8 nucleotides match TRBD1. Per germline, CDR1 DFQATT and CDR2 SNEGSKA (reference sequence). CDR3 length: 14 residues. Trimming removed 0 bases from V and 4 bases from J; junction bases left unmatched: 3. The CDR3 spells CSARDQGAADTQYF. The CDR3 DNA is TGCAGTGCTAGAGATCAGGGGGCCGCAGATACGCAGTATTTT.

The CDR3 DNA reads as TGCGCCAGCAGTTACGACAGGGGTGGTCAGCCCCAGCATTTT. This gives the protein CASSYDRGGQPQHF. V gene TRBV5-1 combines with J gene TRBJ1-5; 8 nucleotides agree with TRBD1. The CDR3 is 14 amino acids. J lost 6 bases, V lost 5 bases, and 7 bases had no gene match. Germline assignment: CDR1 SGHRS and CDR2 YFSETQ.

This sequence joins TRBV7-2 and TRBJ2-7, with TRBD1 matching over 8 bases. V lost 4 bases, J lost 6 bases, and 11 bases stayed unmatched. In germline, CDR1 is SGHTA, CDR2 FQGNSA. This CDR3 has 15 amino acids. The CDR3 DNA sequence: TGTGCCAGCAGCTGTATCTACGGGACAGGCTGCGAGCAGTACTTC. This sequence encodes CASSCIYGTGCEQYF.

This clone occurred many times. J is TRBJ1-1 and V is TRBV7-3, with 7 bases identical to TRBD1. The CDR3 runs 17 residues. CDR1 and CDR2 (germline): SGHTA, FQGTGA. J lost 1 base, V lost 1 base, and 9 bases had no gene match. CDR3 sequence reads: CASSLIGQGTANTEAFF. The CDR3 DNA is TGTGCCAGCAGCTTAATAGGTCAGGGGACAGCGAACACTGAAGCTTTCTTT. The full variable domain, its missing parts supplied by reference TRBV7-3 and TRBJ1-1, is GAGVSQTPSNKVTEKGKYVELRCDPISGHTALYWYRQSLGQGPEFLIYFQGTGAADDSGLPNDRFFAVRPEGSVSTLKIQRTERGDSAVYLCASSLIGQGTANTEAFFGQGTRLTVV.

The chain has TRBV4-1 and TRBJ1-6; TRBD1 might be the D (5 bases). The CDR3 extends over 17 amino acids. Trimming left V 3 bases short and J 0 bases short, with 12 bases between. Looked up from germline, CDR1 is MGHRA and CDR2 is YSYEKL. CDR3 protein: CASSHFEGSSYNSPLHF. In DNA form, the CDR3 reads TGCGCCAGCAGCCACTTTGAGGGGAGCTCCTATAATTCACCCCTCCACTTT.